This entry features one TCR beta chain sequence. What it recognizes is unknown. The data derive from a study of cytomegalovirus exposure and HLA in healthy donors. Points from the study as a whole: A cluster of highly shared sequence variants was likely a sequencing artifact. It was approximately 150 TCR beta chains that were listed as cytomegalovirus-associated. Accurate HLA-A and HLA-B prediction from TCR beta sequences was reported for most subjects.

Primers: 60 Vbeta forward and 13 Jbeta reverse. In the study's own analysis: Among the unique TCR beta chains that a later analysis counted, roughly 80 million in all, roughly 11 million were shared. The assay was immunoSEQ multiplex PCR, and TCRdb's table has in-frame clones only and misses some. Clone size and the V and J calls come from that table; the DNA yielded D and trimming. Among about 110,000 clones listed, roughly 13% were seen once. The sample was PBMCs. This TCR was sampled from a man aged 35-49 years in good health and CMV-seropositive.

The CDR3 protein is CASSSQISTDTQYF. The CDR3, as DNA: TGTGCCAGTAGTAGTCAAATCAGCACAGATACGCAGTATTTT. The rearrangement links TRBV19 to TRBJ2-3, with D unclear. The CDR3 runs to 14 residues. Germline V gene data show CDR1 as LNHDA and CDR2 as SQIVND (reference sequence). Trimming took off 4 bases at V and 0 bases at J, with 8 bases between the two ends.